This record looks at one TCR beta chain sequence and its context. The sample comes from a study of control samples from healthy donors and cancer patients. Sequenced by immunoSEQ multiplex PCR; TCRdb stores in-frame clones only, minus some. The sample lists 190,000 or so clones, 85% to 95% occurring once. The sequence was collected from a man aged 18 to 30 in good health. Sequenced input: blood.

The CDR3 loop reads CASVSGGGEKLFF. The CDR3, as DNA: TGTGCCAGCGTCAGCGGAGGAGGTGAAAAACTGTTTTTT. The V call is TRBV25-1, the J call TRBJ1-4, with D hard to call. The CDR3 runs to 13 residues. Trimming left V 8 bases short and J 7 bases short, with 14 bases between. Germline values: CDR1 MGHDK, CDR2 SYGVNS.